The source of this T cell receptor beta chain is a study of T cell responses to AZD1222 COVID-19 vaccine. The overall study: Samples with a second dose at about 4 or about 12 weeks were pooled together. Overall study results and limits: The breadth and depth of Spike-specific TCRs increased once two AZD1222 doses had been given. White British people made up most donors, females outnumbered males, and clonal diversity was possibly underestimated. Within unmutated variant regions lay the reported targets of nearly half of spike-specific TCRs.

The CDR3 consists of 16 residues. The J segment lost 5 bases and the V segment lost 3 bases, leaving 7 bases of the junction unmatched. In germline, CDR1 is SGHTA, CDR2 FQGTGA. In the case of this clone: What it binds is unknown.

Libraries were prepared by immunoSEQ multiplex PCR; TCRdb keeps only in-frame clonotypes and omits some of them. Of 95,000 to 100,000 clones in the sample, more than 75% were seen once. The receptor was derived from an adult in good health. The sequencing here drew on peripheral blood, taken on day 0 of AZD1222 vaccination. The V gene is TRBV7-3, the J gene TRBJ1-6; 7 bases line up with TRBD1. This CDR3 reads CASSLRPGTDNSPLHF. The DNA of the CDR3 is TGTGCCAGCAGCTTGAGGCCTGGGACAGATAATTCACCCCTCCACTTT.